The 8 T cell receptor beta chains listed next were all sequenced from one sample in a study of T-cell reconstitution after alpha-beta-depleted transplantation in children. It was with unique molecular identifiers that the TCRbeta library was prepared. TCRdb passed the PCR reads through MiXCR, listing each CDR3 protein once. In the table there are around 700,000 distinct CDR3 sequences, around 13% of which are singletons. The source material was PBMCs, sampled before TCRalphabeta/CD19-depleted stem cell transplant. These receptors came from a girl aged 2 to 10 with congenital amegakaryocytic thrombocytopenia, due to receive a stem cell transplant.

This clonotype was recorded many times. V usage is TRBV29-1 and J usage is TRBJ2-7, with TRBD1 matching 9 bases. With 0 bases clipped from V and 1 base from J, the junction kept 4 bases outside the gene matches. Per the germline V gene, CDR1 is SQVTM and CDR2 is ANQGSEA. The CDR3 is 15 residues long. CDR3 nucleotides: TGCAGCGTTGAAGACCGGGGGACAGGGTCCTACGAGCAGTACTTC. Its protein is CSVEDRGTGSYEQYF.

The CDR3 region has the DNA TGCAGCGTTGAACTGGCGGGCAGCCAAGAGACCCAGTACTTC. Amino acid sequence: CSVELAGSQETQYF. V is TRBV29-1 and J is TRBJ2-5, with D perhaps TRBD2 (5 bases). CDR1 and CDR2 (germline): SQVTM, ANQGSEA. V gave up 2 bases and J gave up 1 base, with 11 bases separating them. The CDR3 totals 14 residues.

In its sample, this clonotype was seen a few times. The J gene is TRBJ2-7, the V gene TRBV7-6; TRBD2 might be the D (6 bases). The CDR3 covers 14 residues. V was trimmed by 1 base and J by 3 bases, leaving 10 bases between them. Germline V gene data show CDR1 as SGHVS and CDR2 as FNYEAQ. The CDR3 protein is CASSLGVSGYEQYF. CDR3 DNA sequence: TGTGCCAGCAGCTTAGGTGTTAGCGGCTACGAGCAGTACTTC. The complete variable domain, with remaining parts taken from reference TRBV7-6 and TRBJ2-7, reads GAGVSQSPRYKVTKRGQDVALRCDPISGHVSLYWYRQALGQGPEFLTYFNYEAQQDKSGLPNDRFSAERPEGSISTLTIQRTEQRDSAMYRCASSLGVSGYEQYFGPGTRLTVT.

A word on this clonotype: This may be a read error, as it is one base from a much larger clone. The chain combines TRBV19 with TRBJ1-5; TRBD1 is a possible D gene (5 bases). This CDR3 contains 15 residues. In germline, CDR1 is LNHDA, CDR2 SQIVND (reference sequence). CDR3 protein: CATGSARNSNQPQPF. The CDR3, as DNA: TGTGCCACAGGGAGTGCCCGGAATAGCAATCAGCCCCAGCCTTTT.

This clonotype was seen many times. The chain couples TRBV5-1 to TRBJ2-2; 9 bases are shared with TRBD2. CDR1 and CDR2 (germline): SGHRS, YFSETQ. J was trimmed by 5 bases and V by 3 bases; bases with no gene match: 5. The CDR3 is 15 residues long. The CDR3 protein is CASSWVTSGTGELFF. The CDR3, as DNA: TGCGCCAGCAGCTGGGTGACTAGCGGTACCGGGGAGCTGTTTTTT.

This clonotype has only a few counts. The chain recombines TRBV19 with TRBJ1-1; no definite D call. The CDR3 contains 13 residues. The V gene's germline CDR1 is LNHDA and CDR2 SQIVND (reference sequence). V lost 7 bases and J 1 base, leaving 10 bases between the germline ends. This chain's CDR3 is CASMKQTNTEAFF. DNA for the CDR3: TGTGCCAGTATGAAACAGACGAACACTGAAGCTTTCTTT.

This clonotype was picked up many times. This chain connects TRBV20-1 to TRBJ2-3; TRBD2 agrees at 12 bases. With 2 bases clipped from V and 1 base from J, the junction kept 13 bases outside the gene matches. CDR1 is DFQATT, CDR2 SNEGSKA, per germline (reference sequence). CDR3 size: 19 residues. CDR3 sequence: CSARYVLAGGPMGTDTQYF. The CDR3 DNA sequence: TGCAGTGCTAGATACGTCCTAGCGGGAGGGCCGATGGGCACAGATACGCAGTATTTT.

This clonotype was detected many times. This chain connects TRBV20-1 to TRBJ1-6, with D possibly matching TRBD1 (6 bases). The germline V gene has CDR1 DFQATT and CDR2 SNEGSKA (reference sequence). CDR3 length: 14 residues. Trimming took 0 bases from V and 9 from J, leaving 12 bases between them. CDR3 in amino acids: CSARDTGRSSPLHF. The CDR3 DNA reads TGCAGTGCTAGAGATACAGGGAGGAGTTCACCCCTCCACTTT.